This T cell receptor beta chain stems from a study of cytomegalovirus exposure and HLA in healthy donors. This clone has a single count. As yet, its antigen is unknown. The CDR3 has 14 residues. V shed 0 bases and J shed 0 bases, with 5 bases lying between them. Germline lookup yields CDR1 MNHEY and CDR2 SMNVEV (reference sequence). Study findings and constraints: Excluded: some indistinguishable V segments such as TRBV6-2 and TRBV6-3. Listed as cytomegalovirus-associated were over 150 TCR beta chains.

PCR was performed using 60 Vbeta and 13 Jbeta primers. Method: immunoSEQ multiplex PCR; TCRdb's copy keeps in-frame clones and lacks some. The profile shows 220,000 or so clones, approximately 85% of them singletons. This chain connects TRBV27 to TRBJ1-1; D is uncertain. Sequenced input: PBMCs. The TCR sequence derives from a woman aged 40 to 50 in good health and CMV-seronegative. CDR3 in amino acids: CASSLSPVNTEAFF. The CDR3 DNA sequence: TGTGCCAGCAGTTTATCTCCAGTGAACACTGAAGCTTTCTTT.